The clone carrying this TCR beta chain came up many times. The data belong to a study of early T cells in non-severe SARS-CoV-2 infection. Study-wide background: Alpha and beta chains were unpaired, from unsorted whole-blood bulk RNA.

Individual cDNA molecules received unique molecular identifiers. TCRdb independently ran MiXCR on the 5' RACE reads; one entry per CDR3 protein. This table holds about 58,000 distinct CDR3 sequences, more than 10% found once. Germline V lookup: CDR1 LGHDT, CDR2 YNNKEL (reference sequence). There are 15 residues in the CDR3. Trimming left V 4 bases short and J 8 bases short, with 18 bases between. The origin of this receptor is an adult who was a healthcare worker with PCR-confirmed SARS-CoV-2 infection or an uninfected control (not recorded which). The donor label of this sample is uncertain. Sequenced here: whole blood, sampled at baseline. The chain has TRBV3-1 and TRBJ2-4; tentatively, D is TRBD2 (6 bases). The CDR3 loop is CASSPLSGTRHIQYF. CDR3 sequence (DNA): TGTGCCAGCAGCCCCTTGTCGGGGACTCGCCACATTCAGTACTTC.